These T cell receptor beta chains were read from a single sample in a study of T cells of healthy individuals. MiXCR, applied by TCRdb to the 5' RACE reads, yields one record per CDR3 protein. In the table there are fewer than 75,000 distinct CDR3 sequences, 15% to 20% of which are singletons. The origin of the receptors is a human donor in good health. Both conserved end residues are part of each CDR3. The order of the fields is V gene, D gene, J gene, clone size, CDR3 DNA, CDR3 protein. D genes are given only for firm matches. Clone sizes are given selectively: once, few, many, or a class where the clone is expanded.

V: TRBV5-1
D: -
J: TRBJ2-7
size: many
DNA: TGCGCCAGCAGCTTTTCGGCTACCACCTACGAGCAGTACTTC
CDR3: CASSFSATTYEQYF

V: TRBV20-1
D: -
J: TRBJ1-1
size: few
DNA: TGCAGTGCTAGAGTTGGCAGGGGCAGGTGGAACACTGAAGCTTTCTTT
CDR3: CSARVGRGRWNTEAFF

V: TRBV20-1
D: -
J: TRBJ2-1
size: many
DNA: TGCAGTGCCGGTATACAGGGAACCAATCTCAATGAGCAGTTCTTC
CDR3: CSAGIQGTNLNEQFF

V: TRBV7-9
D: -
J: TRBJ2-7
size: many
DNA: TGTGCCAGCAGAGGTCAGGGTTCCGACGAGCAGTACTTC
CDR3: CASRGQGSDEQYF

V: TRBV7-3
D: TRBD2
J: TRBJ2-3
size: many
DNA: TGTGCCAGCAGCCCCCTCGGGGGGGATACGCAGTATTTT
CDR3: CASSPLGGDTQYF

V: TRBV20-1
D: TRBD2
J: TRBJ2-7
size: many
DNA: TGCAGTGCCCCCAGGAGGACTAGCGGGAGAAGTGAGCAGTACTTC
CDR3: CSAPRRTSGRSEQYF

V: TRBV28
D: -
J: TRBJ2-7
size: few
DNA: TGTGCCAGCAGACTTGACTACGAGCAGTACTTC
CDR3: CASRLDYEQYF

V: TRBV18
D: -
J: TRBJ2-7
size: -
DNA: TGTGCCAGCTCACCACCGAGTCGGCAGTTCGACGAGCAGTACTTC
CDR3: CASSPPSRQFDEQYF

V: TRBV20-1
D: TRBD2
J: TRBJ2-3
size: few
DNA: TGCAGTGCTAGGATACTAGCGGGGACCTCCACAGATACGCAGTATTTT
CDR3: CSARILAGTSTDTQYF

V: TRBV4-3
D: -
J: TRBJ2-6
size: -
DNA: TGCGCCAGCAGCCAAGGCAGGGGCCACTCTGGGGCCAACGTCCTGACTTTC
CDR3: CASSQGRGHSGANVLTF

V: TRBV28
D: -
J: TRBJ1-6
size: many
DNA: TGTGCCAGCGTTCGCAGTAATAATTCACCCCTCCACTTT
CDR3: CASVRSNNSPLHF

V: TRBV7-3
D: TRBD2
J: TRBJ2-3
size: -
DNA: TGTGCCAGCAGCTGGGTCGGGGGGGCCACTCCAGATACGCAGTATTTT
CDR3: CASSWVGGATPDTQYF

V: TRBV4-1
D: -
J: TRBJ2-5
size: many
DNA: TGCGCCAGCAGCCAAGATTTCGAGACCCAGTACTTC
CDR3: CASSQDFETQYF

V: TRBV27
D: TRBD2
J: TRBJ2-1
size: -
DNA: TGTGCCAGCAGTTCCCTAGCGGGGGGGGGTGACAATGAGCAGTTCTTC
CDR3: CASSSLAGGGDNEQFF

V: TRBV4-2
D: -
J: TRBJ2-7
size: -
DNA: TGTGCCAGCAGCTTGGGACTCCCGGCGGAGCAGTACTTC
CDR3: CASSLGLPAEQYF

V: TRBV27
D: TRBD1
J: TRBJ1-4
size: few
DNA: TGTGCCAGCAGTCCGACCCCGACAGGGCGGAATGAAAAACTGTTTTTT
CDR3: CASSPTPTGRNEKLFF

V: TRBV30
D: -
J: TRBJ1-6
size: many
DNA: TGTGCCTGGAGCGGAAAAACGAGCTCCTATAATTCACCCCTCCACTTT
CDR3: CAWSGKTSSYNSPLHF

V: TRBV10-2
D: -
J: TRBJ2-3
size: -
DNA: TGCGCCAGCAGATTAGGAGGGGGCACAGATACGCAGTATTTT
CDR3: CASRLGGGTDTQYF

V: TRBV4-3
D: -
J: TRBJ2-1
size: few
DNA: TGCGCCAGCAGCCAAGATCCTATTCGGATACGGCAGTTCTTC
CDR3: CASSQDPIRIRQFF

V: TRBV6-2/TRBV6-3
D: -
J: TRBJ2-3
size: -
DNA: TGTGCCAGCAGGCCCGGGACTCTCACAGATACGCAGTATTTT
CDR3: CASRPGTLTDTQYF

V: TRBV29-1
D: -
J: TRBJ2-3
size: many
DNA: TGCAGCGTTGAAGGACAGGCCGGCACAGATACGCAGTATTTT
CDR3: CSVEGQAGTDTQYF

V: TRBV6-5
D: -
J: TRBJ2-7
size: -
DNA: TGTGCCAGCAGTCTTCAGCCCGGACATGGGCTCTACGAGCAGTACTTC
CDR3: CASSLQPGHGLYEQYF

V: TRBV20-1
D: TRBD2
J: TRBJ2-5
size: many
DNA: TGCAGTGCTAGAGGACGAGGACTAGCGGGAGCAGAGACCCAGTACTTC
CDR3: CSARGRGLAGAETQYF

V: TRBV7-6
D: -
J: TRBJ1-2
size: many
DNA: TGTGCCAGCAGCTTAGGTGGCTCCTATGGCTACACCTTC
CDR3: CASSLGGSYGYTF

V: TRBV7-3
D: -
J: TRBJ2-2
size: -
DNA: TGTGCCAGCAGCTTAATGGACACCGGGGAGCTGTTTTTT
CDR3: CASSLMDTGELFF

V: TRBV3-1
D: -
J: TRBJ1-1
size: few
DNA: TGTGCCAGCAGCCCCCGTACCCAGGGCGCCACTGAAGCTTTCTTT
CDR3: CASSPRTQGATEAFF

V: TRBV28
D: -
J: TRBJ2-6
size: many
DNA: TGTGCCAGCAGTCCCCCGCCCCAGGGGTCGTCTGGGGCCAACGTCCTGACTTTC
CDR3: CASSPPPQGSSGANVLTF

V: TRBV11-2
D: TRBD1
J: TRBJ2-1
size: -
DNA: TGTGCCAGCAGCCCGAGACAGGGGCTCAATGAGCAGTTCTTC
CDR3: CASSPRQGLNEQFF